These 10 T cell receptor beta chains were sequenced from one sample in a study of T cell responses to AZD1222 COVID-19 vaccine. The method was immunoSEQ multiplex PCR; TCRdb's version includes in-frame clones alone and lacks a portion of them. Among some 180,000 clones, just over 90% were seen once, and the ten largest hold approximately 1.8%. The sample here was peripheral blood, taken 28 days after the second AZD1222 dose. These receptors came from an adult who received the AZD1222 COVID-19 vaccine.

The CDR3 region has the DNA TGTGCCAGCAGCCGAGGAGAGTCGTACGAGCAGTACTTC. Its protein is CASSRGESYEQYF. The chain carries TRBV11-3 and TRBJ2-7; D gene unclear. Germline loops: CDR1 SGHNT, CDR2 YENEEA. The CDR3 totals 13 residues. V gave up 5 bases and J gave up 4 bases, with 12 bases separating them.

The rearrangement uses TRBV2 and TRBJ2-2; the D is unclear. The CDR3 is made up of 13 amino acids. Trimming removed 5 bases at V and 5 bases at J, with 9 bases between. Germline loops: CDR1 SNHLY, CDR2 FYNNEI. CDR3 region: CASSFEWTGELFF. The CDR3 coding sequence is TGTGCCAGCAGTTTCGAATGGACCGGGGAGCTGTTTTTT.

V and J are TRBV27 and TRBJ2-7, with 9 bases fitting TRBD1. Unmatched junction bases numbered 16, after V lost 6 bases and J lost 4 bases. Germline V gene lookup returns CDR1 MNHEY and CDR2 SMNVEV (reference sequence). The CDR3 totals 17 residues. The CDR3 DNA is TGTGCCAGCAGAACAATACCGGGGACAGGGTATTTGTACGAGCAGTACTTC. Protein sequence: CASRTIPGTGYLYEQYF.

This clone was counted a few times. J is TRBJ2-7 and V is TRBV5-6; possible D gene TRBD1, 5 bases. The V gene's germline CDR1 is SGHDT and CDR2 YYEEEE. Trimming took 1 base from V and 0 from J, leaving 17 bases between them. The CDR3 runs to 17 residues. CDR3 bases: TGTGCCAGCAGCTTGTATAGGGGATTTGATTACTCCTACGAGCAGTACTTC. This gives the protein CASSLYRGFDYSYEQYF.

The chain employs TRBV7-9 and TRBJ1-2; 9 bases map to TRBD1. The CDR3 is made up of 15 amino acids. Germline CDR1 SEHNR, CDR2 FQNEAQ (reference sequence). The J segment lost 3 bases and the V segment lost 1 base, leaving 3 bases of the junction unmatched. CDR3: CASSLVRTGDYGYTF. The CDR3 coding sequence is TGTGCCAGCAGCTTAGTGCGGACAGGGGACTATGGCTACACCTTC.

The J gene is TRBJ2-2, the V gene TRBV2; 8 positions match TRBD2. CDR1 SNHLY and CDR2 FYNNEI come from the germline V gene. With V trimmed by 5 bases and J by 1 base, 3 bases remained unmatched. The CDR3 totals 15 residues. The CDR3: CASSSSGRNTGELFF. The CDR3, as DNA: TGTGCCAGCAGTTCTAGCGGGCGGAACACCGGGGAGCTGTTTTTT. Using reference TRBV2 and TRBJ2-2 for the parts outside the CDR3, the full variable domain is EPEVTQTPSHQVTQMGQEVILRCVPISNHLYFYWYRQILGQKVEFLVSFYNNEISEKSEIFDDQFSVERPDGSNFTLKIRSTKLEDSAMYFCASSSSGRNTGELFFGEGSRLTVL.

The CDR3 reads CASSEGNSPLHF. The CDR3 DNA reads TGCGCCAGCAGTGAAGGGAATTCACCCCTCCACTTT. The rearrangement links TRBV10-2 to TRBJ1-6; D call uncertain. The CDR3 extends over 12 amino acids. V was shortened by 3 bases and J by 7 bases, with 4 bases between the two germline ends. Germline values: CDR1 WSHSY, CDR2 SAAADI.

This chain joins TRBV4-3 and TRBJ2-3; D remains unclear. V was clipped by 0 bases and J by 2 bases, with 9 bases between them. CDR3 length: 15 amino acids. From germline, CDR1 is LGHNA and CDR2 YSLEER. CDR3 amino acids: CASSQDGLYTDTQYF. The CDR3, as DNA: TGCGCCAGCAGCCAAGACGGGCTATACACAGATACGCAGTATTTT.

The V and J genes are TRBV6-1 and TRBJ2-1, with D perhaps being TRBD1 or TRBD2 (6 bases each). Per the germline V gene, CDR1 is MNHNS and CDR2 is SASEGT. The V end was cut by 2 bases, the J end by 2 bases, with 13 bases between. This CDR3 contains 16 residues. CDR3 sequence reads: CASSEQGGSAYNEQFF. In DNA, the CDR3 is TGTGCCAGCAGTGAACAAGGGGGGAGCGCCTACAATGAGCAGTTCTTC.

The J gene is TRBJ2-3, the V gene TRBV6-5, with 8 bases identical to TRBD1. Looked up from germline, CDR1 is MNHEY and CDR2 is SVGAGI. CDR3 length: 12 amino acids. After removal of 7 bases from V and 8 bases from J, the junction contained 5 bases not matched to a gene. The CDR3 DNA follows: TGTGCCAGCAATACAGGGGGAGGTACGCAGTATTTT. This sequence encodes CASNTGGGTQYF.